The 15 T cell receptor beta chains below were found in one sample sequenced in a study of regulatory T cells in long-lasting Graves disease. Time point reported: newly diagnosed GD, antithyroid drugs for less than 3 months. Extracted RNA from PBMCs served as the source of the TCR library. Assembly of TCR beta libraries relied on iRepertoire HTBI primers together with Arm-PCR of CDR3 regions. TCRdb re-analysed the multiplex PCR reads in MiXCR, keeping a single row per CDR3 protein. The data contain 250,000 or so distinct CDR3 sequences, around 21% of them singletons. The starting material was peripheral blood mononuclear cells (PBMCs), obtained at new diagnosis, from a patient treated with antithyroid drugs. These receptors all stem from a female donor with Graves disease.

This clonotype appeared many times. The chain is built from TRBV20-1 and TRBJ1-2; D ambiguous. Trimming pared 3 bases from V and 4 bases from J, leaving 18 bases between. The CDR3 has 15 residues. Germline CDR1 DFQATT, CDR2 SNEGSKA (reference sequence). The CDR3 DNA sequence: TGCAGTGCTAGTATGGCGATAGCATCCAGCTATGGCTACACCTTC. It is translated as CSASMAIASSYGYTF.

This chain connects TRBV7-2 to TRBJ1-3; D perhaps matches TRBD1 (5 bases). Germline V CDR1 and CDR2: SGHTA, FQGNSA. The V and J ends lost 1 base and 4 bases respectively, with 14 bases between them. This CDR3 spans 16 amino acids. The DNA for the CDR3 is TGTGCCAGCAGCTTAGTTGGGGGTGTTGAGGGAAACACCATATATTTT. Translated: CASSLVGGVEGNTIYF.

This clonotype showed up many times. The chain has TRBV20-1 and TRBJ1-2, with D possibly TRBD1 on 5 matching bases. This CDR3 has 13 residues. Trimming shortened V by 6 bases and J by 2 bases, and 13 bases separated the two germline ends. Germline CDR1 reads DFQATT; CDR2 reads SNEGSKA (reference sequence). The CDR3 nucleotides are TGCAGTGCCTCCTCCGGGACCAACTATGGCTACACCTTC. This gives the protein CSASSGTNYGYTF.

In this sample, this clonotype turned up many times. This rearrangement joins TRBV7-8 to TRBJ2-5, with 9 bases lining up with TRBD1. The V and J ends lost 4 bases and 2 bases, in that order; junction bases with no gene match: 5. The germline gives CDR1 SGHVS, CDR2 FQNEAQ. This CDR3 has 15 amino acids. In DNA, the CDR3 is TGTGCCAGCAGCTCACGACAGGGGGTACAAGAGACCCAGTACTTC. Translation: CASSSRQGVQETQYF.

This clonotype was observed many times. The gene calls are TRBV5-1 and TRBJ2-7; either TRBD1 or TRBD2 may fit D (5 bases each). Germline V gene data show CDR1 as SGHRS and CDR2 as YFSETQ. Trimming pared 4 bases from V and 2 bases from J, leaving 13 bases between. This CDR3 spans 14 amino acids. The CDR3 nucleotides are TGCGCCAGCAGCAAACAGACAGCGGCCTACGAGCAGTACTTC. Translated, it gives CASSKQTAAYEQYF. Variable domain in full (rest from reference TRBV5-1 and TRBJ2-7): KAGVTQTPRYLIKTRGQQVTLSCSPISGHRSVSWYQQTPGQGLQFLFEYFSETQRNKGNFPGRFSGRQFSNSRSEMNVSTLELGDSALYLCASSKQTAAYEQYFGPGTRLTVT.

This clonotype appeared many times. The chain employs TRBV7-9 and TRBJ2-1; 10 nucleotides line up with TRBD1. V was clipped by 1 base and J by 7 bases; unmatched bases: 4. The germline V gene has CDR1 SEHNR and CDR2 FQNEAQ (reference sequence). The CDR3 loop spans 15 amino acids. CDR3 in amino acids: CASSLGTGGRNEQFF. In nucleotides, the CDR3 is TGTGCCAGCAGCTTAGGGACAGGGGGACGAAATGAGCAGTTCTTC.

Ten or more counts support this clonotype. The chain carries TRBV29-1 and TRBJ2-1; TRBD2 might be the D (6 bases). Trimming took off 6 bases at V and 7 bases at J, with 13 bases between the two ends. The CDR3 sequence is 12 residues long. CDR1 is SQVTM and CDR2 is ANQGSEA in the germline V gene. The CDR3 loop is CSVGGSENEQFF. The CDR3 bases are TGCAGCGTGGGGGGTAGCGAAAATGAGCAGTTCTTC.

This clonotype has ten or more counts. This CDR3 reads CASSDPRGRPEAFF. CDR3 coding DNA: TGTGCCAGCAGTGACCCCAGGGGGCGGCCTGAAGCTTTCTTT. The chain links TRBV27 to TRBJ1-1, with 8 bases fitting TRBD1. This CDR3 region has 14 residues. Germline CDR1 and CDR2: MNHEY and SMNVEV (reference sequence). V lost 5 bases and J lost 6; bases outside the gene matches: 8.

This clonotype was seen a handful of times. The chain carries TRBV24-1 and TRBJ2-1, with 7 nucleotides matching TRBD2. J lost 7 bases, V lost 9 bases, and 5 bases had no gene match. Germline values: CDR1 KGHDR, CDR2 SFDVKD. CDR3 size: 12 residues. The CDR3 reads CATGVSGNEQFF. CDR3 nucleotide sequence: TGTGCCACCGGGGTTAGCGGGAATGAGCAGTTCTTC.

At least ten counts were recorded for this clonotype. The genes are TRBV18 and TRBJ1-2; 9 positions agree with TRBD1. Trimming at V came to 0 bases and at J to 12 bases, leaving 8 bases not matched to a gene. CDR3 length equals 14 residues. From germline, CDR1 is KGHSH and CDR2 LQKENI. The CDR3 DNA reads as TGTGCCAGCTCACCACCTTCAACGACAGGGGGGCACACCTTC. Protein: CASSPPSTTGGHTF.

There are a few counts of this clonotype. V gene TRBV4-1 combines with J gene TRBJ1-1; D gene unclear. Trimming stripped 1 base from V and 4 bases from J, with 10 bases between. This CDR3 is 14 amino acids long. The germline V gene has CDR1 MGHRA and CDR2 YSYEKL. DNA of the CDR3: TGCGCCAGCAGCCAAGGTGGAAAGAGCACTGAAGCTTTCTTT. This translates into CASSQGGKSTEAFF.

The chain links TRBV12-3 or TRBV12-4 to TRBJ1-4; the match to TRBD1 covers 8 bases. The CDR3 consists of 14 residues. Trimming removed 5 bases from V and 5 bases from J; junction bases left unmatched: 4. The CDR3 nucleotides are TGTGCCAGCAGTCCCGGACAGGGCAATGAAAAACTGTTTTTT. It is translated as CASSPGQGNEKLFF.

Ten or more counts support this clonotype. In DNA form, the CDR3 reads TGTGCCAGCAGGGAACGACTGAACACTGAAGCTTTCTTT. The encoded protein is CASRERLNTEAFF. V gene TRBV2 combines with J gene TRBJ1-1, with no clear D. CDR1 is SNHLY, CDR2 FYNNEI, per germline. The CDR3 is made up of 13 amino acids. V dropped 6 bases and J dropped 0 bases, with 8 bases sitting between them.

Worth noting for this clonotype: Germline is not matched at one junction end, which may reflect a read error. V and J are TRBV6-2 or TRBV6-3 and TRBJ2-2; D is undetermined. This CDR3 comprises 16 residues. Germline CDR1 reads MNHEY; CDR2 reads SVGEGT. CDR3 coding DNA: TGTGCCAGCAGTTACTCCCTACACGCGAACACCAGGGAGCTGTTTTTT. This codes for CASSYSLHANTRELFF.

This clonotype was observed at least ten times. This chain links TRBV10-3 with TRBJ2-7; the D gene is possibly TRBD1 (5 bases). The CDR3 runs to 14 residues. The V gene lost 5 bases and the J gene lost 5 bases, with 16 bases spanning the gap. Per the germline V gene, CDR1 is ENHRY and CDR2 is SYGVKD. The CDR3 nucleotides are TGTGCCATCAGTAAATCAGGGTCGGTTAACGAGCAGTACTTC. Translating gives CAISKSGSVNEQYF.